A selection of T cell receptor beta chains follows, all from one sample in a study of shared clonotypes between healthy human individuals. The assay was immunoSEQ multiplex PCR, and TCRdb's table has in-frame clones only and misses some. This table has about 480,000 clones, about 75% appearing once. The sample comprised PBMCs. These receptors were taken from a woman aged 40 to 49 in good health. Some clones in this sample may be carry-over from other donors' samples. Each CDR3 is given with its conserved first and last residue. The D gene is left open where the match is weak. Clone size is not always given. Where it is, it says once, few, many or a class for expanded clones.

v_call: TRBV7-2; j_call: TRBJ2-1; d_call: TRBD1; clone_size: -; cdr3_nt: TGTGCCAGCAGTCATAGGACAGGGAACACCTTTAGGGATGAGCAGTTCTTC; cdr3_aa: CASSHRTGNTFRDEQFF
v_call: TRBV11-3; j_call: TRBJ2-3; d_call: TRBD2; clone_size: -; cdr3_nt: TGTGCCAGCAGCCGGACTAGCGGGAGCCCCACAGATACGCAGTATTTT; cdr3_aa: CASSRTSGSPTDTQYF
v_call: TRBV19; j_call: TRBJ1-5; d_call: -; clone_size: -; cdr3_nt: TGTGCCAGTAGTATTCTCGCACCCCCGGCCGGAACGGGCCAGCCCCAGCATTTT; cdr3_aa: CASSILAPPAGTGQPQHF
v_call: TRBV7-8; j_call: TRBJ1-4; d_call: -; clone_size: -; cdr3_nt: TGTGCCAGCAGCTTAGGTCGAAGCTCTGAAAAACTGTTTTTT; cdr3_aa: CASSLGRSSEKLFF
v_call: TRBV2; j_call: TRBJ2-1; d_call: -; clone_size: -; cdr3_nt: TGTGCCAGCAGTTTAAACAATGAGCAGTTCTTC; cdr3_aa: CASSLNNEQFF
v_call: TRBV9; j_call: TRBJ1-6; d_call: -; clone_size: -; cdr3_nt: TGTGCCAGCAGCGTAGGGGTCCGATTGGGTTCACCCCTCCACTTT; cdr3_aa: CASSVGVRLGSPLHF
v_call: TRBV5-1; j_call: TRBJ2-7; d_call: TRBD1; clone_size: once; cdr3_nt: TGCGCCAGCAGCTTAGGACAGGCGTTGGACGAGCAGTACTTC; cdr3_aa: CASSLGQALDEQYF
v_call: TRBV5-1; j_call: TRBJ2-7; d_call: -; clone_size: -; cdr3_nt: TGCGCCAGCAGCTTTGCGGGCTACGAGCAGTACTTC; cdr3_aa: CASSFAGYEQYF
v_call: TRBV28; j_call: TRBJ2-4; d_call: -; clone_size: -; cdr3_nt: TGTGCCAGCAGTTTGGGAGGTTTAGCCAAAAACATTCAGTACTTC; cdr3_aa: CASSLGGLAKNIQYF
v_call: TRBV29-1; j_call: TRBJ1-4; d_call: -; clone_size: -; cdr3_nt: TGCAGCGTTGGGGGGGGCCTAGAGGAAAAACTGTTTTTT; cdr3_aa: CSVGGGLEEKLFF
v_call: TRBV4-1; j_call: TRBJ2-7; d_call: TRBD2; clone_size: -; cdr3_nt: TGCGCCAGCAGCCACAGGACAGTCCAAGCGGGAGGACCGCTCTACGAGCAGTACTTC; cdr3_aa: CASSHRTVQAGGPLYEQYF
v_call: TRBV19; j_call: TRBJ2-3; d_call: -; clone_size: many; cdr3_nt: TGTGCCAGTAGTAGATCGACAACGTTTGCGGAAACGCAGTATTTT; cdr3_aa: CASSRSTTFAETQYF
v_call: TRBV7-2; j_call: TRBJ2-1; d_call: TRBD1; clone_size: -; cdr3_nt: TGTGCCAGCAGCCTACGGACAGGCCTTAACAATGAGCAGTTCTTC; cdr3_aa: CASSLRTGLNNEQFF
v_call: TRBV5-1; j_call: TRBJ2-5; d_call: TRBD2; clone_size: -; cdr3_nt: TGCGCCAGCAGCTTCCCTAGCGGGCAGCTCCAAGAGACCCAGTACTTC; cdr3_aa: CASSFPSGQLQETQYF
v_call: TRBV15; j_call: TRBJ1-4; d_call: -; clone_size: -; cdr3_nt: TGTGCCACCAGCAGGACTGGAAGGAGTACTGCGAGTGAAAAACTGTTTTTT; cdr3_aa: CATSRTGRSTASEKLFF
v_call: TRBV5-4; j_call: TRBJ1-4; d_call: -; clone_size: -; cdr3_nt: TGTGCCAGCAGCTTGGATAGGGGCGGTTCTAATGAAAAACTGTTTTTT; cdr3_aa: CASSLDRGGSNEKLFF
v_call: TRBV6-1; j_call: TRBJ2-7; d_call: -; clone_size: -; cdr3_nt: TGTGCCAGCACCCAAGGGGACGGCGGATACGAGCAGTACTTC; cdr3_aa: CASTQGDGGYEQYF
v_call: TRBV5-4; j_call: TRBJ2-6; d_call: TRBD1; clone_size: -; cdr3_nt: TGTGCCAGCAGCCGGGACAGCCACTCTGGGGCCAACGTCCTGACTTTC; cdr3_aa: CASSRDSHSGANVLTF
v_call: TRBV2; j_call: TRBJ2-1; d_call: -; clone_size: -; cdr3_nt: TGTGCCAGCAGTGAAAGGGACAATGAGCAGTTCTTC; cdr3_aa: CASSERDNEQFF
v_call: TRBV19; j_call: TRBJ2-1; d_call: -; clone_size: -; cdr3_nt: TGTGCCAGTAGTATCACTAGTTCGACCTACAATGAGCAGTTCTTC; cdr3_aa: CASSITSSTYNEQFF
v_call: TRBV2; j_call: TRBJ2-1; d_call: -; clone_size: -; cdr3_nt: TGTGCCAGCAGAGTGGGCACGGTGCGAGACGGTGAGCAGTTCTTC; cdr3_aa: CASRVGTVRDGEQFF
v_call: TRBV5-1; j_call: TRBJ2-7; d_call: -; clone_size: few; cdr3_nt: TGCGCCAGCAGCGTCACGACAGGATCCTACGAGCAGTACTTC; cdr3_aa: CASSVTTGSYEQYF
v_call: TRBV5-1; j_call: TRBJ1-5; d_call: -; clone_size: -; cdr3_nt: TGCGCCAGCAGCTTGGATTACGGGTCCCATCAGCCCCAGCATTTT; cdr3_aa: CASSLDYGSHQPQHF
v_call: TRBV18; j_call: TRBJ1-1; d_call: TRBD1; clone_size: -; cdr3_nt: TGTGCCAGCTCACCAGGACAGGGGAACACTGAAGCTTTCTTT; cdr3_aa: CASSPGQGNTEAFF
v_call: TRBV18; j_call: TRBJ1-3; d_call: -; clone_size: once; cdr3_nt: TGTGCCAGCTCACAACGACAGGTTACCTCTGGAAACACCATATATTTT; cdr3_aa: CASSQRQVTSGNTIYF
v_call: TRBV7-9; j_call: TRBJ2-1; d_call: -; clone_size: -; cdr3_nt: TGTGCCAGCAGCCCAGACCTAATCAATGAGCAGTTCTTC; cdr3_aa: CASSPDLINEQFF
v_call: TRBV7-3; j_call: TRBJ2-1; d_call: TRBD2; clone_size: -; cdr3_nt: TGTGCCAGCAGCTTAGGGAGGGCGGATGAGCAGTTCTTC; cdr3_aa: CASSLGRADEQFF
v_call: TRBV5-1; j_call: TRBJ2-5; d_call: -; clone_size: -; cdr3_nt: TGCGCCAGCAGCATCCTGTCTACAGAGACCCAGTACTTC; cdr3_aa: CASSILSTETQYF
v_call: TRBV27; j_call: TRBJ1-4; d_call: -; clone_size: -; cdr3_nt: TGTGCCAGCAGTTCACCAATTTCGGGTTATGTTGAAAAACTGTTTTTT; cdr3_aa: CASSSPISGYVEKLFF
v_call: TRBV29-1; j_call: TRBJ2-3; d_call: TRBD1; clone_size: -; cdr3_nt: TGCAGCGTTGAAGCGACAGGGTTTTCGGCAGATACGCAGTATTTT; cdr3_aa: CSVEATGFSADTQYF
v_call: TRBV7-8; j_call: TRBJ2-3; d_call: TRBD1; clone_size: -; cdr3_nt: TGTGCCAGCAGCCCCCCCGGGACAGGGAGGGATACGCAGTATTTT; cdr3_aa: CASSPPGTGRDTQYF
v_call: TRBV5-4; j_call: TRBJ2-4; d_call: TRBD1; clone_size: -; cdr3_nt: TGTGCCAGCAGCTCACCAACAGGGGGCATGGACATTCAGTACTTC; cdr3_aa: CASSSPTGGMDIQYF
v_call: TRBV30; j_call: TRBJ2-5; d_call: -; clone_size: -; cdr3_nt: TGTGCCTGGAGTGCAGGGGAGTTTGCAGAGACCCAGTACTTC; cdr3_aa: CAWSAGEFAETQYF
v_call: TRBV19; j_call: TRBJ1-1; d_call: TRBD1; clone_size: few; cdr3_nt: TGTGCCAGTAGTAGGACAGGGGGGCCGGAGACTGAAGCTTTCTTT; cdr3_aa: CASSRTGGPETEAFF
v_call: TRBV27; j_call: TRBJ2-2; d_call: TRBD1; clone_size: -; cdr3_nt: TGTGCCAGCAGATTGGACAGGGTATTTGGGGAGCTGTTTTTT; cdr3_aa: CASRLDRVFGELFF
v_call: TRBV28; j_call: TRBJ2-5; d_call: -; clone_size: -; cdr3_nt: TGTGCCAGCAGTGTTCCTCCCGGGCGCCTGGGGCAAGAGACCCAGTACTTC; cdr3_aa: CASSVPPGRLGQETQYF
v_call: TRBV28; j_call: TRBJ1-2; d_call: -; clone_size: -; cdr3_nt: TGTGCCAGCAGTTCTCAGAATATCTATGGCTACACCTTC; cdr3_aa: CASSSQNIYGYTF
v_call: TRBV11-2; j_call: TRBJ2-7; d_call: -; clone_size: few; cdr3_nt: TGTGCCAGCAGCTTACAGGGATCCTACGAGCAGTACTTC; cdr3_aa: CASSLQGSYEQYF
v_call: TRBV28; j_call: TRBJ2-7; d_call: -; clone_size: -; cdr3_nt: TGTGCCAGCAGTTCACTTTCTATCTCCTACGAGCAGTACTTC; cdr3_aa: CASSSLSISYEQYF
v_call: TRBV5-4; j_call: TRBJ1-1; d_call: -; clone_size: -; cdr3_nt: TGTGCCAGCAGCCAAGATTGGGGGACGGTGGACGCTGAAGCTTTCTTT; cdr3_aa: CASSQDWGTVDAEAFF
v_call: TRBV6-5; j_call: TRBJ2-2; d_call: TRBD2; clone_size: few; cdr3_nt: TGTGCCAGCAGTTTGGTAGCGGGAGGGGGCACCGGGGAGCTGTTTTTT; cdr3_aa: CASSLVAGGGTGELFF
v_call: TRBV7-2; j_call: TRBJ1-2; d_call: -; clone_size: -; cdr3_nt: TGTGCCAGCAGCTTAGTCGGGAACCACTATGGCTACACCTTC; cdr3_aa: CASSLVGNHYGYTF
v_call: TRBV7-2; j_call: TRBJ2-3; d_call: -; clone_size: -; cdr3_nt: TGTGCCAGCAGCTTGGACTTCACAGATACGCAGTATTTT; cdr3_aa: CASSLDFTDTQYF
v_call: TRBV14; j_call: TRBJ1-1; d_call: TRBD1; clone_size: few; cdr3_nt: TGTGCCAGCAGCCAGAACAGGGGGGGTGAAGCTTTCTTT; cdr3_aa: CASSQNRGGEAFF
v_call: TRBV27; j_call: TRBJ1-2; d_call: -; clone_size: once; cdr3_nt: TGTGCCAGCAGTTTACAATCAGGGGTTTCCTATGGCTACACCTTC; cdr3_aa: CASSLQSGVSYGYTF
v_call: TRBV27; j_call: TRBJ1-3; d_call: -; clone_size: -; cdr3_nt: TGTGCCAGCAGTACAATCTCTGGAAACACCATATATTTT; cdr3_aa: CASSTISGNTIYF
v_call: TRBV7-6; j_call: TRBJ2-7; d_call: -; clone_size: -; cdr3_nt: TGTGCCAGCAGCTTCTCGGACAGAAACGAGCAGTACTTC; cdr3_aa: CASSFSDRNEQYF
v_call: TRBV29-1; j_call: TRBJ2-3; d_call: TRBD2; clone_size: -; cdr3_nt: TGCAGCGTTGAAGATCGGGGACTAGCGGGATCGTTGGATACGCAGTATTTT; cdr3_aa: CSVEDRGLAGSLDTQYF
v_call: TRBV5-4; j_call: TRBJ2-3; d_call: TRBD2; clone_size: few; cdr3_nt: TGTGCCAGCAGCCAGACTAGCGGGGATCATACGCAGTATTTT; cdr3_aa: CASSQTSGDHTQYF
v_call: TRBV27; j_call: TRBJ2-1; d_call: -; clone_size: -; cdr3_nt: TGTGCCAGCAGTTCCTACTATGAGCAGTTCTTC; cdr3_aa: CASSSYYEQFF
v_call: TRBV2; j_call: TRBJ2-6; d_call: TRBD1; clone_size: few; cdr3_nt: TGTGCCAGCAGGACAGGGGGGAGTTTCTCTGGGGCCAACGTCCTGACTTTC; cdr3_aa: CASRTGGSFSGANVLTF
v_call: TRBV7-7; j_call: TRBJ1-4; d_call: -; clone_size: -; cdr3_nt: TGTGCCAGCAGCTTAGATATCGGGGAAAAACTGTTTTTT; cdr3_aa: CASSLDIGEKLFF
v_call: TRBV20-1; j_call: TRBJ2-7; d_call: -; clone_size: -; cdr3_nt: TGCAGTGCCCAAGGGGTGGACGAGCAGTACTTC; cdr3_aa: CSAQGVDEQYF
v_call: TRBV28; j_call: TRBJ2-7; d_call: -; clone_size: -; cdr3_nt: TGTGCCAGCAGTTTTTTAGGACTTGGGTACGAGCAGTACTTC; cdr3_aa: CASSFLGLGYEQYF